This is a list of T cell receptor beta chains from one sample in a study of T cells after yellow fever vaccination. Using its own MiXCR run on the 5' RACE reads, TCRdb lists one record per CDR3 protein. In the table there are hundreds of thousands of distinct CDR3 sequences, roughly 9% of which are singletons. This specimen consisted of CD4+ T cells sorted from PBMCs, obtained 5 days after the yellow fever booster vaccination. These receptors were collected from a man aged 18 to 30 who received the YFV17D yellow fever vaccine. CDR3s include the opening cysteine and the closing phenylalanine or tryptophan. A D gene is named only where the DNA matches it firmly. Clone sizes are given selectively: once, few, many, or a class where the clone is expanded.

d_gene	abundance	v_gene	j_gene	CDR3nt	CDR3aa
TRBD2	many	TRBV5-1	TRBJ2-3	TGCGCCAGCAGCCCCCGGGACGGGGGGATAGATACGCAGTATTTT	CASSPRDGGIDTQYF
TRBD1	few	TRBV10-3	TRBJ1-1	TGTGCCATCACGGGGACAGGGGTGAGTGAAGCTTTCTTT	CAITGTGVSEAFF
.	.	TRBV2	TRBJ1-5	TGTGCCAGCAGTGTGGAGGAAGGCCAAAGTCAGCCCCAGCATTTT	CASSVEEGQSQPQHF
.	many	TRBV5-1	TRBJ2-3	TGCGCCAGCAGGGAGAACTTAGATACGCAGTATTTT	CASRENLDTQYF
.	many	TRBV27	TRBJ2-3	TGTGCCAGCAGTGTCAGGGTCACAGATACGCAGTATTTT	CASSVRVTDTQYF
.	few	TRBV6-6	TRBJ1-1	TGTGCCAGCAGTCCCCCGACACTTTACTTGAACACTGAAGCTTTCTTT	CASSPPTLYLNTEAFF
TRBD1	few	TRBV5-1	TRBJ2-1	TGCGCCAGCAGCTTGCAACAGGGGAACAATGAGCAGTTCTTC	CASSLQQGNNEQFF
.	few	TRBV20-1	TRBJ1-1	TGCAGTGCTTCGGGGGATTTGAACACTGAAGCTTTCTTT	CSASGDLNTEAFF
.	many	TRBV5-1	TRBJ2-1	TGCGCCAGCAGACCCGGTAGTGGATACAATGAGCAGTTCTTC	CASRPGSGYNEQFF
.	many	TRBV5-1	TRBJ1-1	TGCGCCAGCAGCTTGGATGGGGGGCTAATCGCTGAAGCTTTCTTT	CASSLDGGLIAEAFF
TRBD1	few	TRBV5-1	TRBJ1-2	TGCGCCAGCAGCCTGGGACAGCTTAACTATGGCTACACCTTC	CASSLGQLNYGYTF
TRBD1	many	TRBV5-1	TRBJ2-1	TGCGCCAGCAGCGTAGGACAGGGTTTGGCTTGGCAGTTCTTC	CASSVGQGLAWQFF
TRBD1	.	TRBV18	TRBJ2-4	TGTGCCAGCTCACCGGGGGACAGGGATCAAAACATTCAGTACTTC	CASSPGDRDQNIQYF
TRBD2	.	TRBV12-5	TRBJ2-1	TGTGCTAGTGGTTTGGAGGGACTAGCGGGGAATGAGCAGTTCTTC	CASGLEGLAGNEQFF
.	few	TRBV11-2	TRBJ1-1	TGTGCCAGCAGCTTAGTACTCGGGGATCGCACTGAAGCTTTCTTT	CASSLVLGDRTEAFF
.	few	TRBV12-5	TRBJ1-5	TGTGCTAGTGGTTTGGGTAACAGGGACCTAAATCAGCCCCAGCATTTT	CASGLGNRDLNQPQHF
TRBD1	.	TRBV6-1	TRBJ2-1	TGTGCCAGCAGGCCAGAGACAGGGGGAGGCTATGAGCAGTTCTTC	CASRPETGGGYEQFF
.	few	TRBV12-3/TRBV12-4	TRBJ2-3	TGTGCCAGCAGTCCCAGGTCCTATACGCAGTATTTT	CASSPRSYTQYF
.	many	TRBV12-5	TRBJ1-1	TGTGCTAGTGGTTTGGTGGGGGCGACATTCTTT	CASGLVGATFF
TRBD1	many	TRBV12-3/TRBV12-4	TRBJ1-2	TGTGCCAGCACTGACAGGGGCGATGGCTACACCTTC	CASTDRGDGYTF
.	few	TRBV2	TRBJ1-1	TGTGCCAGCAGTGAACCCAGGGGGAACACTGAAGCTTTCTTT	CASSEPRGNTEAFF
TRBD2	many	TRBV6-2/TRBV6-3	TRBJ2-1	TGTGCCAGCACCCCCGGTTTTTCAGCGGGGCCACAGTTCTTC	CASTPGFSAGPQFF
TRBD1	few	TRBV6-1	TRBJ2-7	TGTGCCAGCACCCAGACAGGGGCAAGCGAGCAGTACTTC	CASTQTGASEQYF
TRBD2	.	TRBV3-1	TRBJ2-3	TGTGCCAGCAGCCAAGATAGTAGCGGGGGGTCAGATACGCAGTATTTT	CASSQDSSGGSDTQYF
.	few	TRBV20-1	TRBJ2-4	TGCAGTGCTAGTAGGTGGGGGGCTGCCAAAAACATTCAGTACTTC	CSASRWGAAKNIQYF
.	.	TRBV3-1	TRBJ2-1	TGTGCCAGCAGCCAGAGATCAGGGGATTCGAATGAGCAGTTCTTC	CASSQRSGDSNEQFF
.	.	TRBV5-1	TRBJ2-2	TGCGCCAGCACCCCCGTGAGGGGGGGGAAGGACACCGGGGAGCTGTTTTTT	CASTPVRGGKDTGELFF
.	.	TRBV7-8	TRBJ2-2	TGTGCCAGCAGCCGTGATGGTGCGGTCCCCGGGGAGCTGTTTTTT	CASSRDGAVPGELFF
TRBD1	few	TRBV20-1	TRBJ1-2	TGCAGTGCAAGACAGGGGTTGGATGGCTACACCTTC	CSARQGLDGYTF
TRBD1	few	TRBV30	TRBJ1-2	TGTGCCTGGCGTACAGGGGGCGCAAACTATGGCTACACCTTC	CAWRTGGANYGYTF
.	.	TRBV7-2	TRBJ1-1	TGTGCCAGCAGCTTATCGGCCGGGCTCTCGGTGAACACTGAAGCTTTCTTT	CASSLSAGLSVNTEAFF
.	many	TRBV5-1	TRBJ2-3	TGCGCCAGCAGCTTGAGCGCATGGTCGACTAGCACAGATACGCAGTATTTT	CASSLSAWSTSTDTQYF
TRBD1	few	TRBV12-3/TRBV12-4	TRBJ2-4	TGTGCCAGCTCCAGGGGGACGGTTTGGGCCAAAAACATTCAGTACTTC	CASSRGTVWAKNIQYF
.	many	TRBV12-3/TRBV12-4	TRBJ2-3	TGTGCCAGCAGTTATGAGTTACTCGGCACAGATACGCAGTATTTT	CASSYELLGTDTQYF
.	.	TRBV20-1	TRBJ2-1	TGCAGTGCTAGAGATCGAATCGGGTATGAGCAGTTCTTC	CSARDRIGYEQFF
TRBD1	many	TRBV4-1	TRBJ2-3	TGCGCCAGCAGACGTCCCGGGACAGGGATCACAGATACGCAGTATTTT	CASRRPGTGITDTQYF
TRBD1	.	TRBV7-9	TRBJ1-6	TGTGCCAGCAGCTGGGCGGACAGGGCTAATTCACCCCTCCACTTT	CASSWADRANSPLHF
TRBD2	few	TRBV11-2	TRBJ2-2	TGTGCCAGCAGAGGACAAACTGGACTAGCGGGGGGTCCGAACACCGGGGAGCTGTTTTTT	CASRGQTGLAGGPNTGELFF
.	many	TRBV4-2	TRBJ2-3	TGTGCCAGCAGCCAAGGGTCGAGTGGCACCGGGAATACGCAGTATTTT	CASSQGSSGTGNTQYF
.	few	TRBV7-2	TRBJ2-5	TGTGCCAGCAGCTTAGGGGGAGACAGACAGACCCAGTACTTC	CASSLGGDRQTQYF
.	.	TRBV25-1	TRBJ2-7	TGTGCCAGCAGGGACAGCATCTACGAGCAGTACTTC	CASRDSIYEQYF
.	few	TRBV6-1	TRBJ2-7	TGTGCCAGCCCTAAGGACGGGGGCTTCTCCTACGAGCAGTACTTC	CASPKDGGFSYEQYF
.	few	TRBV3-1	TRBJ2-7	TGTGCCAGCAGCCAAGATTCGAGCGGCGCCTACGAGCAGTACTTC	CASSQDSSGAYEQYF
TRBD2	few	TRBV10-3	TRBJ2-5	TGTGCCATCAGTGACCCTGGGAGGGCAGAAGAGACCCAGTACTTC	CAISDPGRAEETQYF
.	few	TRBV6-2/TRBV6-3	TRBJ2-3	TGTGCCAGCAGGCGAGGGGGGAGCCCCGATACGCAGTATTTT	CASRRGGSPDTQYF
.	few	TRBV6-2/TRBV6-3	TRBJ2-5	TGTGCCAGCAGTTACGTCAACCTCCAAGAGACCCAGTACTTC	CASSYVNLQETQYF
TRBD1	few	TRBV9	TRBJ2-2	TGTGCCAGCAGTTACAGGGGTCGGACCGGGGAGCTGTTTTTT	CASSYRGRTGELFF
TRBD2	many	TRBV12-3/TRBV12-4	TRBJ2-1	TGTGCCAGCAGTTTTAGCGGGGGGACTCACAATGAGCAGTTCTTC	CASSFSGGTHNEQFF
.	.	TRBV7-9	TRBJ1-1	TGTGCCAGCAGCTCCCGGCGCCTAGGGCTCAAGAACACTGAAGCTTTCTTT	CASSSRRLGLKNTEAFF